The table lists the clone carrying this T cell receptor beta chain with a few counts. Its antigen is unidentified. Germline loops: CDR1 SGHKS, CDR2 YYEKEE (reference sequence). Trimming cost V 7 bases and J 4 bases; bases outside gene matches: 7. The CDR3 sequence is 14 residues long. This sample stems from a study of T-cell reconstitution after alpha-beta-depleted transplantation in children. The study's findings and limits: Two months or so post-transplant, alpha-beta T cells reportedly derived from several hundred expanded graft clones. For some patients, TCRbeta diversity was high at day 60 because of recipient T cells and thymic progenitors that survived. Newly made T cells mostly supplied T-cell counts and diversity one year after transplant.

Unique molecular identifiers tagged the TCRbeta library. One entry per CDR3 protein results from TCRdb running MiXCR on the PCR reads. In the table there are more than 200,000 distinct CDR3 sequences, approximately 8.4% of which are singletons. The J gene is TRBJ2-3, the V gene TRBV5-5; 9 bases agree with TRBD2. This sequence was found in a male patient aged 2-9 years who had a stem cell transplant for acute myeloid leukemia, so the T cells may come from the graft donor. Sequencing was performed on PBMCs, mostly from graft donor cells, taken 360 days after TCRalphabeta/CD19-depleted stem cell transplant. The CDR3 reads CASSRTSESDTQYF. The DNA of the CDR3 is TGTGCCAGCTCCCGGACTAGCGAGTCAGATACGCAGTATTTT.